Listed below are T cell receptor beta chains from one sample, sequenced in a study of T-cell memory formation after mild COVID-19. TCRdb ran MiXCR on the 5' RACE reads and lists one entry per CDR3 protein. The sample yields some 340,000 distinct CDR3 sequences, 10% to 15% seen once. The sample taken for sequencing was PBMCs or a T cell subset sorted from them (not recorded which). These receptors were taken from a young man who had mild COVID-19 (a few samples of this study predate the infection). Cell type and time point are not known. Each CDR3 is given with its conserved first and last residue. Each record gives: J gene, clone size, V gene, D gene, CDR3 protein, CDR3 DNA. D genes are given only for firm matches. Clone size is stated in some rows and not others, as once, few, many or a class when expanded.

J: TRBJ2-3; size: .; V: TRBV20-1; D: .; CDR3: CSASRPGRNTDTQYF; DNA: TGCAGTGCTTCCCGACCCGGGCGGAACACAGATACGCAGTATTTT
J: TRBJ1-1; size: .; V: TRBV5-1; D: TRBD1; CDR3: CASRQGQTNTEAFF; DNA: TGCGCCAGCAGACAGGGACAGACGAACACTGAAGCTTTCTTT
J: TRBJ1-2; size: .; V: TRBV5-1; D: .; CDR3: CASRYTGMPSYGYTF; DNA: TGCGCCAGCAGGTATACAGGGATGCCTTCCTATGGCTACACCTTC
J: TRBJ2-7; size: .; V: TRBV5-1; D: .; CDR3: CASSPPTRDYEQYF; DNA: TGCGCCAGCAGCCCCCCCACAAGGGACTACGAGCAGTACTTC
J: TRBJ2-1; size: .; V: TRBV5-5; D: TRBD1; CDR3: CASSFDPGTGLEQFF; DNA: TGTGCCAGCAGCTTCGACCCGGGGACAGGCCTTGAGCAGTTCTTC
J: TRBJ2-1; size: many; V: TRBV20-1; D: .; CDR3: CSARDATNFGNEQFF; DNA: TGCAGTGCTAGAGATGCCACAAACTTCGGGAATGAGCAGTTCTTC
J: TRBJ2-5; size: few; V: TRBV18; D: TRBD1; CDR3: CASSPNTGQETQYF; DNA: TGTGCCAGCTCACCAAATACGGGACAGGAGACCCAGTACTTC
J: TRBJ2-1; size: few; V: TRBV6-5; D: .; CDR3: CASSPRITDEQFF; DNA: TGTGCCAGCAGTCCACGCATCACCGATGAGCAGTTCTTC
J: TRBJ2-2; size: few; V: TRBV7-8; D: TRBD2; CDR3: CAYSSTGGTGELFF; DNA: TGTGCCTATTCGTCGACGGGGGGGACCGGGGAGCTGTTTTTT
J: TRBJ2-7; size: .; V: TRBV6-2/TRBV6-3; D: TRBD1; CDR3: CASSSGTGIYEQYF; DNA: TGTGCCAGCAGCTCCGGGACAGGGATATACGAGCAGTACTTC
J: TRBJ1-6; size: .; V: TRBV7-2; D: TRBD1; CDR3: CASRGTGTGSSPLHF; DNA: TGTGCCAGCAGGGGTACCGGGACAGGGAGTTCACCCCTCCACTTT
J: TRBJ2-3; size: .; V: TRBV5-1; D: TRBD2; CDR3: CASSPDPGLSTDTQYF; DNA: TGCGCCAGCAGCCCCGACCCGGGACTATCGACAGATACGCAGTATTTT
J: TRBJ2-1; size: few; V: TRBV7-9; D: TRBD2; CDR3: CASITQRGSSYSEQFF; DNA: TGTGCCAGCATCACACAGCGGGGAAGCTCCTACAGTGAGCAGTTCTTC
J: TRBJ1-5; size: .; V: TRBV7-9; D: .; CDR3: CASSLGPGFNQPQHF; DNA: TGTGCCAGCAGCTTAGGACCGGGGTTCAATCAGCCCCAGCATTTT
J: TRBJ1-1; size: many; V: TRBV9; D: .; CDR3: CASSVVILQGFDTEAFF; DNA: TGTGCCAGCAGCGTAGTAATCTTACAGGGTTTCGACACTGAAGCTTTCTTT
J: TRBJ2-1; size: .; V: TRBV5-1; D: TRBD1; CDR3: CASTLDRASSYNEQFF; DNA: TGCGCCAGCACCCTTGACAGGGCGAGCTCCTACAATGAGCAGTTCTTC
J: TRBJ1-5; size: .; V: TRBV15; D: .; CDR3: CATSLDHNQPQHF; DNA: TGTGCCACCAGCCTCGACCACAATCAGCCCCAGCATTTT
J: TRBJ2-3; size: .; V: TRBV7-9; D: TRBD1; CDR3: CASSSDREQGDTQYF; DNA: TGTGCCAGCAGCTCCGACAGGGAACAGGGAGATACGCAGTATTTT
J: TRBJ1-6; size: .; V: TRBV12-3/TRBV12-4; D: .; CDR3: CASSLVVGRANSPLHF; DNA: TGTGCCAGCAGTTTGGTTGTGGGAAGGGCAAATTCACCCCTCCACTTT
J: TRBJ2-7; size: .; V: TRBV2; D: .; CDR3: CARSVGRGLTYEQYF; DNA: TGTGCCAGAAGTGTGGGTCGGGGGCTGACCTACGAGCAGTACTTC
J: TRBJ2-5; size: few; V: TRBV7-8; D: .; CDR3: CASSLEGGGPETQYF; DNA: TGTGCCAGCAGCTTAGAGGGCGGGGGCCCAGAGACCCAGTACTTC
J: TRBJ1-5; size: .; V: TRBV5-5; D: .; CDR3: CASSLVGAGEGQPQHF; DNA: TGTGCCAGCAGCTTGGTAGGAGCAGGTGAAGGACAGCCCCAGCATTTT
J: TRBJ2-3; size: few; V: TRBV5-1; D: .; CDR3: CASTRGGGAGDTQYF; DNA: TGCGCCAGCACCCGGGGAGGGGGAGCCGGGGATACGCAGTATTTT
J: TRBJ2-5; size: .; V: TRBV9; D: TRBD1; CDR3: CASSALGTGGETQYF; DNA: TGTGCCAGCAGCGCCCTCGGGACAGGTGGGGAGACCCAGTACTTC
J: TRBJ2-6; size: few; V: TRBV6-5; D: .; CDR3: CASTDSPRTSGANVLTF; DNA: TGTGCCAGTACGGACAGTCCTCGCACCTCTGGGGCCAACGTCCTGACTTTC
J: TRBJ1-1; size: .; V: TRBV27; D: .; CDR3: CASSFQGDPEAFF; DNA: TGTGCCAGCAGTTTTCAGGGAGACCCTGAAGCTTTCTTT
J: TRBJ2-5; size: many; V: TRBV7-8; D: TRBD2; CDR3: CASSSGEGWGETQYF; DNA: TGTGCCAGCAGCTCTGGGGAGGGGTGGGGGGAGACCCAGTACTTC
J: TRBJ1-1; size: few; V: TRBV25-1; D: .; CDR3: CASERGGGRGTEAFF; DNA: TGTGCCAGCGAACGAGGAGGGGGGCGGGGGACTGAAGCTTTCTTT
J: TRBJ1-2; size: .; V: TRBV20-1; D: .; CDR3: CSARWGAVGYGYTF; DNA: TGCAGTGCTAGATGGGGGGCGGTTGGCTATGGCTACACCTTC
J: TRBJ2-1; size: many; V: TRBV6-6; D: TRBD2; CDR3: CASSYSGLAGVYNEQFF; DNA: TGTGCCAGCAGTTACTCGGGACTAGCGGGGGTCTACAATGAGCAGTTCTTC
J: TRBJ2-3; size: few; V: TRBV3-1; D: TRBD2; CDR3: CASSQSGTRITDTQYF; DNA: TGTGCCAGCAGCCAATCCGGGACTAGGATCACAGATACGCAGTATTTT
J: TRBJ1-1; size: few; V: TRBV18; D: TRBD1; CDR3: CASSPTGQGDTEAFF; DNA: TGTGCCAGCTCACCGACGGGACAGGGAGACACTGAAGCTTTCTTT
J: TRBJ2-7; size: .; V: TRBV4-3; D: TRBD2; CDR3: CASSHTSGSYEQYF; DNA: TGCGCCAGCAGCCACACTAGCGGCTCCTACGAGCAGTACTTC
J: TRBJ2-7; size: many; V: TRBV12-3/TRBV12-4; D: .; CDR3: CASSPGRGTNYEQYF; DNA: TGTGCCAGCAGTCCGGGGCGCGGGACGAACTACGAGCAGTACTTC
J: TRBJ2-1; size: many; V: TRBV12-3/TRBV12-4; D: TRBD2; CDR3: CASRPSGGPYNEQFF; DNA: TGTGCCAGCAGACCCAGCGGGGGCCCTTACAATGAGCAGTTCTTC
J: TRBJ1-6; size: few; V: TRBV20-1; D: .; CDR3: CSARRQNSPLHF; DNA: TGCAGTGCTAGACGCCAGAATTCACCCCTCCACTTT
J: TRBJ2-5; size: .; V: TRBV20-1; D: TRBD2; CDR3: CSATPELAGGAETQYF; DNA: TGCAGTGCAACACCGGAACTAGCGGGGGGGGCGGAGACCCAGTACTTC
J: TRBJ2-3; size: .; V: TRBV5-1; D: TRBD1; CDR3: CASSLGDRGFTDTQYF; DNA: TGCGCCAGCAGCTTGGGGGACAGAGGTTTCACAGATACGCAGTATTTT
J: TRBJ2-1; size: many; V: TRBV5-1; D: .; CDR3: CASSTPQGNEQFF; DNA: TGCGCCAGCAGCACCCCTCAGGGGAATGAGCAGTTCTTC
J: TRBJ2-5; size: .; V: TRBV10-3; D: TRBD2; CDR3: CATRDYKTQYF; DNA: TGTGCCACCCGGGACTATAAGACCCAGTACTTC
J: TRBJ1-2; size: many; V: TRBV12-3/TRBV12-4; D: TRBD1; CDR3: CASSLGQGYGYTF; DNA: TGTGCCAGCAGCTTGGGACAGGGCTATGGCTACACCTTC
J: TRBJ1-4; size: .; V: TRBV30; D: .; CDR3: CAWSALGTNEKLFF; DNA: TGTGCCTGGAGCGCCCTAGGAACTAATGAAAAACTGTTTTTT
J: TRBJ2-4; size: few; V: TRBV7-2; D: .; CDR3: CASSLTGWSKNIQYF; DNA: TGTGCCAGCAGCTTAACAGGGTGGAGCAAAAACATTCAGTACTTC
J: TRBJ1-5; size: .; V: TRBV6-2/TRBV6-3; D: TRBD1; CDR3: CASSYIGTGNQPQHF; DNA: TGTGCCAGCAGTTACATCGGGACAGGGAATCAGCCCCAGCATTTT
J: TRBJ1-1; size: .; V: TRBV25-1; D: TRBD1; CDR3: CASSPSTGRNTEAFF; DNA: TGTGCCAGCAGTCCATCGACAGGGAGGAACACTGAAGCTTTCTTT
J: TRBJ1-3; size: few; V: TRBV5-1; D: TRBD1; CDR3: CASSRTGGGNTIYF; DNA: TGCGCCAGCAGCCGTACAGGGGGAGGAAACACCATATATTTT
J: TRBJ1-6; size: few; V: TRBV5-1; D: .; CDR3: CASSSEGSTNSPLHF; DNA: TGCGCCAGCAGCTCAGAGGGAAGCACTAATTCACCCCTCCACTTT
J: TRBJ2-3; size: .; V: TRBV6-6; D: .; CDR3: CASIREGTDTQYF; DNA: TGTGCCAGCATCCGGGAAGGCACAGATACGCAGTATTTT
J: TRBJ2-1; size: few; V: TRBV3-1; D: TRBD1; CDR3: CASSQTSGTGYGEQFF; DNA: TGTGCCAGCAGCCAGACCTCCGGGACAGGGTACGGGGAGCAGTTCTTC
J: TRBJ2-1; size: many; V: TRBV24-1; D: TRBD1; CDR3: CATSDARDSHGYNEQFF; DNA: TGTGCCACCAGTGATGCACGGGACAGTCACGGCTACAATGAGCAGTTCTTC
J: TRBJ1-6; size: many; V: TRBV2; D: TRBD1; CDR3: CASKAGGNNSPLHF; DNA: TGTGCCAGCAAGGCAGGGGGGAATAATTCACCCCTCCACTTT
J: TRBJ2-1; size: many; V: TRBV5-1; D: .; CDR3: CASKPLGGNDNEQFF; DNA: TGCGCCAGCAAGCCCCTTGGTGGGAATGACAATGAGCAGTTCTTC
J: TRBJ2-1; size: .; V: TRBV7-3; D: .; CDR3: CASSHLELGYNEQFF; DNA: TGTGCCAGCAGCCACCTTGAATTGGGATACAATGAGCAGTTCTTC
J: TRBJ2-2; size: .; V: TRBV7-9; D: .; CDR3: CASSEAGTTNTGELFF; DNA: TGTGCCAGCAGCGAAGCCGGGACAACAAACACCGGGGAGCTGTTTTTT
J: TRBJ2-5; size: once; V: TRBV7-3; D: .; CDR3: CASPQGHLQETQYF; DNA: TGTGCCAGCCCCCAAGGGCATTTACAAGAGACCCAGTACTTC
J: TRBJ2-1; size: .; V: TRBV7-8; D: TRBD1; CDR3: CASSLSRTGEQFF; DNA: TGTGCCAGCAGCTTATCGAGGACAGGTGAGCAGTTCTTC
J: TRBJ2-1; size: .; V: TRBV13; D: TRBD2; CDR3: CASSLLASGGDNEQFF; DNA: TGTGCCAGCAGCTTATTGGCTAGCGGGGGGGACAATGAGCAGTTCTTC